This T cell receptor beta chain is from a study of blood T cells in healthy people across ages. Overall study context: Capture by template switching was about one barcoded beta molecule per two T cells.

Concerning this clonotype: Its cognate antigen is unknown.

A J-beta primer mix and a sample-barcoded 5' primer were used in a second PCR of roughly 6 to 11 cycles. In TCRdb, the 5' RACE reads were re-called with MiXCR into one record per CDR3 protein. The sample has hundreds of thousands of distinct CDR3 sequences, 45% to 60% seen once. Study-level results: Per-million-T-cell TCR beta diversity fell roughly linearly with age.

V was pared by 3 bases and J by 12 bases, with 15 bases between. The CDR3 is 13 residues long. Germline CDR1 reads MNHEY; CDR2 reads SVGAGI. Drawing of peripheral blood yielded about 9.8 milliliters from each donor. The receptor comes from a woman aged 80 or over in good health. The rearrangement links TRBV6-5 to TRBJ2-1; no clear D. What was sequenced was blood. The CDR3 here is CASSYGRWGGQFF. The DNA for the CDR3 is TGTGCCAGCAGTTATGGGCGGTGGGGTGGGCAGTTCTTC.